These T cell receptor beta chains were read from a single sample in a study of PD-1 blockade in classical Hodgkin lymphoma. The assay was immunoSEQ multiplex PCR, and TCRdb's table has in-frame clones only and misses some. The top ten hold 2.6% of the sample, which has several thousand clones, 70% to 80% seen once. Sequenced material: CD4+ T cells from blood, taken at baseline. Receptors originate from a human donor with classical Hodgkin lymphoma. CDR3s include the opening cysteine and the closing phenylalanine or tryptophan. The D gene is left open where the match is weak. Size is stated for part of the rows, as once, few or many counts, or as a class when the clone is expanded.

few TRBJ1-2 TRBV6-6 12 . CASESANYGYTF TGTGCCAGCGAGAGTGCAAACTATGGCTACACCTTC
. TRBJ1-2 TRBV6-5 16 TRBD1 CASSYSRTGGNYGYTF TGTGCCAGCAGTTACTCGAGGACAGGGGGAAACTATGGCTACACCTTC
few TRBJ2-3 TRBV15 12 . CATSKTSRVQYF TGTGCCACCAGCAAAACCTCCCGCGTGCAGTATTTT
. TRBJ1-1 TRBV5-1 15 TRBD1 CASSLGDRVGTEAFF TGCGCCAGCAGCTTGGGAGACAGGGTTGGCACTGAAGCTTTCTTT
few TRBJ1-1 TRBV19 14 TRBD1 CASSIKGADTEAFF TGTGCCAGTAGTATCAAGGGGGCGGATACTGAAGCTTTCTTT
. TRBJ2-1 TRBV5-1 17 . CASSLAVSRNTYNEQFF TGCGCCAGCAGCTTGGCCGTATCTAGGAATACCTACAATGAGCAGTTCTTC
. TRBJ1-1 TRBV18 13 TRBD1 CASSPLTGPEAFF TGTGCCAGCTCACCACTGACAGGGCCTGAAGCTTTCTTT
. TRBJ2-3 TRBV15 13 . CATSRAGVATQYF TGTGCCACCAGCAGAGCGGGAGTGGCTACGCAGTATTTT
. TRBJ2-1 TRBV15 15 TRBD1 CATSQRQGQNNEQFF TGTGCCACCAGCCAGAGACAGGGGCAAAACAATGAGCAGTTCTTC
. TRBJ2-3 TRBV6-5 13 . CASSLSSTDTQYF TGTGCCAGCAGCCTCTCCAGCACAGATACGCAGTATTTT
. TRBJ2-7 TRBV7-8 15 TRBD2 CASSLGATSVSEQYF TGTGCCAGCAGCTTAGGTGCGACTAGCGTATCCGAGCAGTACTTC
few TRBJ1-1 TRBV27 13 . CASSGFRVRRAFF TGTGCCAGCAGTGGATTCAGGGTCAGGCGAGCTTTCTTT
. TRBJ2-1 TRBV19 15 . CASSPTGAAALGQFF TGTGCCAGTAGTCCCACGGGAGCGGCTGCTCTTGGGCAGTTCTTC
. TRBJ1-5 TRBV15 17 . CATSRDRGTLSNQPQHF TGTGCCACCAGCAGAGATCGGGGGACACTTAGCAATCAGCCCCAGCATTTT
. TRBJ2-7 TRBV18 14 . CASSPPWGSYEQYF TGTGCCAGCTCACCCCCGTGGGGCTCCTACGAGCAGTACTTC
. TRBJ2-1 TRBV7-9 13 . CASSILPQGGQFF TGTGCCAGCAGCATTCTCCCGCAGGGCGGGCAGTTCTTC
. TRBJ1-4 TRBV6-5 12 . CASSSGSEKLFF TGTGCCAGCAGTTCCGGGTCTGAAAAACTGTTTTTT
. TRBJ1-5 TRBV27 17 TRBD1 CASSLYLNRDRPQPQHF TGTGCCAGCAGTTTATATTTAAACCGGGACAGGCCTCAGCCCCAGCATTTT
. TRBJ2-1 TRBV2 15 TRBD2 CARGGEGLADNEQFF TGTGCCAGGGGGGGAGAGGGACTAGCGGACAATGAGCAGTTCTTC
. TRBJ2-1 TRBV5-1 15 TRBD2 CASSLEAAGGNEQFF TGCGCCAGCAGCTTAGAAGCGGCGGGGGGGAATGAGCAGTTCTTC
. TRBJ1-3 TRBV28 15 . CASTKHTGSGNTIYF TGTGCCAGCACCAAACACACAGGGTCTGGAAACACCATATATTTT
. TRBJ2-3 TRBV10-3 14 . CAISNGGGADTQYF TGTGCCATCAGCAACGGCGGTGGTGCAGATACGCAGTATTTT
. TRBJ2-7 TRBV7-2 15 TRBD2 CASSPEGLTIYEQYF TGTGCCAGCAGCCCCGAGGGACTAACAATCTACGAGCAGTACTTC
. TRBJ1-2 TRBV6-6 11 TRBD1 CASKQGGGYTF TGTGCCAGTAAACAGGGGGGAGGCTACACCTTC
. TRBJ1-1 TRBV19 13 . CASSIYRNTEAFF TGTGCCAGTAGTATCTACAGGAACACTGAAGCTTTCTTT